Listed below are T cell receptor beta chains from one sample, sequenced in a study of cytomegalovirus exposure and HLA in healthy donors. Data came from immunoSEQ multiplex PCR; TCRdb stores just in-frame clones and leaves some out. Of approximately 210,000 clones detected, 85% to 90% appear once; the ten largest clones hold about 2.7%. The material sequenced was PBMCs. All receptors come from a young woman in good health and CMV-seronegative. The CDR3 runs from the conserved cysteine through the conserved F or W. Each record gives: CDR3 protein, V gene, J gene.

cdr3_aa: CASSEEAGGHYEQYF; v_call: TRBV6-1; j_call: TRBJ2-7
cdr3_aa: CASSVAIAGVVDTQYF; v_call: TRBV9; j_call: TRBJ2-3
cdr3_aa: CASSHTWRSNQPQHF; v_call: TRBV6-5; j_call: TRBJ1-5
cdr3_aa: CASSFFRGSTNYTF; v_call: TRBV28; j_call: TRBJ1-2
cdr3_aa: CASTRGGHREKLFF; v_call: TRBV5-1; j_call: TRBJ1-4
cdr3_aa: CASSELAGGPDTQYF; v_call: TRBV6-1; j_call: TRBJ2-3
cdr3_aa: CASSPPRREADEQFF; v_call: TRBV18; j_call: TRBJ2-1
cdr3_aa: CASSLSGEGEKLFF; v_call: TRBV5-1; j_call: TRBJ1-4
cdr3_aa: CASSQGGTGDTQYF; v_call: TRBV10-1; j_call: TRBJ2-3
cdr3_aa: CASSSTDQAMNQPQHF; v_call: TRBV7-9; j_call: TRBJ1-5
cdr3_aa: CASSYFRGSGANVLTF; v_call: TRBV6-5; j_call: TRBJ2-6
cdr3_aa: CASKNDLTNEQFF; v_call: TRBV5-4; j_call: TRBJ2-1
cdr3_aa: CASSLGRGRGARYEQYF; v_call: TRBV11-2; j_call: TRBJ2-7
cdr3_aa: CASSLLGTGADTQYF; v_call: TRBV5-4; j_call: TRBJ2-3
cdr3_aa: CASSLPGEEQYF; v_call: TRBV27; j_call: TRBJ2-7
cdr3_aa: CASSLRGLAGPPGELFF; v_call: TRBV28; j_call: TRBJ2-2
cdr3_aa: CASSFVAGTDTGELFF; v_call: TRBV5-1; j_call: TRBJ2-2
cdr3_aa: CASSQRGTYEQYF; v_call: TRBV2; j_call: TRBJ2-7
cdr3_aa: CSARDAAEAFF; v_call: TRBV20-1; j_call: TRBJ1-1
cdr3_aa: CASSEFRRVDGGGDTQYF; v_call: TRBV25-1; j_call: TRBJ2-3
cdr3_aa: CASTPFLGQYEQYF; v_call: TRBV7-2; j_call: TRBJ2-7
cdr3_aa: CASKDGGYGYTF; v_call: TRBV10-3; j_call: TRBJ1-2
cdr3_aa: CASSDLTTFDINEQFF; v_call: TRBV6-4; j_call: TRBJ2-1
cdr3_aa: CASSLDAVNQPQHF; v_call: TRBV5-4; j_call: TRBJ1-5
cdr3_aa: CASSFPGGGAGVYEQYF; v_call: TRBV28; j_call: TRBJ2-7
cdr3_aa: CASSLAGPNIQYF; v_call: TRBV28; j_call: TRBJ2-4
cdr3_aa: CASSARRAPTPTNEQFF; v_call: TRBV13; j_call: TRBJ2-1
cdr3_aa: CSARTAYEQYF; v_call: TRBV20-1; j_call: TRBJ2-7
cdr3_aa: CASSTLVTGRDIQYF; v_call: TRBV19; j_call: TRBJ2-4
cdr3_aa: CASSPGQDTDTQYF; v_call: TRBV19; j_call: TRBJ2-3
cdr3_aa: CASSLDRVQPQHF; v_call: TRBV27; j_call: TRBJ1-5
cdr3_aa: CATSGAGDNEQFF; v_call: TRBV15; j_call: TRBJ2-1
cdr3_aa: CASSRSGRSTDTQYF; v_call: TRBV5-1; j_call: TRBJ2-3